This T cell receptor (beta chain) was identified in a study of tumor-infiltrating lymphocytes in primary liver carcinoma. Study-wide findings and caveats: Merely about 7.5-25% of top clones occurred in all five tumor regions.

This CDR3 spans 13 amino acids. Germline CDR1 SQVTM, CDR2 ANQGSEA. Constant-region priming of roughly 0.45 ug total RNA yielded TCR beta cDNA. Libraries of TCR beta came from three nested multiplex PCR rounds with slightly modified ARM-PCR. TRBV1-TRBV30 forward primers paired with a C-beta reverse primer were used in the first two PCR rounds, which ran approximately 10 cycles each. Each CDR3 protein gets one entry after TCRdb re-called the multiplex PCR reads with MiXCR. In the table there are about 110,000 distinct CDR3 sequences, around 84% of which are singletons. This clonotype was observed a handful of times. What it binds is not known. Relative to the germline gene, one junction end is altered; a read error may explain this. The roughly 20-34 mg bulk tissue piece was not sorted before simultaneous RNA and DNA extraction.

The sample consisted of liver tumor tissue from sampling region 3. Stated subset: tumor region T3, left-lateral pole. The clonotype was recovered from a man aged 40-49 years with primary liver carcinoma and hepatitis B virus infection. The rearrangement links TRBV29-1 to TRBJ1-2; 7 nucleotides match TRBD1. This CDR3 reads CSVGYTGDYGYTF. CDR3 in DNA: TGCAGCGTTGGGTACACAGGGGATTATGGATACACCTTC.